The source of this T cell receptor beta chain is a study of beta chain features in type 1 diabetes. Study findings and constraints: Over-representation of high TCR-expressing cells was a possible consequence of cDNA sequencing. All four CD4+ subsets from Type 1 diabetes patients carried moderately but significantly shorter TCRB CDR3s.

Staining for CD45RO/CCR7/CD25/CD127/CD95/CD27 allowed sorting of CD4+ naive, central memory, regulatory and stem cell-like memory cells. Purities in excess of 95% were seen in all sorted populations. Every bit of the isolated RNA underwent reverse transcription, so sequencing read expressed TCRB transcripts. Profiled with immunoSEQ multiplex PCR; TCRdb holds only in-frame clones, not every one. This table holds 550,000 to 850,000 clones, over 10% found once. There are a few counts of this clone. Its antigen is unidentified. Other nucleotide sequences in the sample specify the same CDR3. Germline V gives CDR1 SGHRS, CDR2 YFSETQ. This CDR3 comprises 14 residues. The ends were cut back, 0 bases at V and 2 bases at J, with 6 bases in the middle.

The specimen was naive CD4+ T cells from blood. V and J are TRBV5-1 and TRBJ1-5, with D possibly TRBD1 on 5 matching bases. The receptor was isolated from a man younger than 30 with type 1 diabetes. CDR3 protein: CASSLVGGNQPQHF. The CDR3 nucleotides read TGCGCCAGCAGCTTGGTAGGGGGCAATCAGCCCCAGCATTTT.